Here is one T cell receptor beta chain with its context. The sample belongs to a study of blood T cell repertoires in COVID-19. The V end was cut by 5 bases, the J end by 8 bases, with 12 bases between. The germline CDR1 and CDR2 sequences are MGHRA and YSYEKL. The CDR3 spans 12 residues. As processed by the authors: From reference gene primer amplification, estimates of nucleated cell counts were derived. Libraries were prepared by immunoSEQ multiplex PCR; TCRdb keeps only in-frame clonotypes and omits some of them. V, J and clone size were drawn from that table, and D and trimming were deduced from the DNA. The sample holds about 250,000 clones; over 70% are singletons and the top ten take 3% to 3.5%.

Material: PBMCs or T cells enriched from blood (not recorded which). The origin of this receptor is a woman in her thirties or forties who had been exposed to COVID-19. This chain links TRBV4-1 with TRBJ1-2; no definite D call. As DNA, the CDR3 is TGCGCCAGCAGCGGCGGGGATGGCGGCTACACCTTC. Its protein is CASSGGDGGYTF.